A selection of T cell receptor beta chains follows, all from one sample in a study of blood T cell repertoires in COVID-19. Repertoires were generated with immunoSEQ multiplex PCR, while TCRdb's copy carries only in-frame clones and drops some. The sample holds about 97,000 clones, about 86% seen once. Sequencing input: peripheral blood. These receptors were obtained from a human donor in a cohort sampled during active COVID-19. The CDR3 runs from the conserved cysteine through the conserved F or W. Each record gives: J gene, clone size, D gene, V gene, CDR3 protein, CDR3 DNA. The D gene is left open where the match is weak. Clone size is shown for a subset of rows, as once, few, many or a class of expanded clone.

TRBJ1-1 NA NA TRBV12-5 CASGLGGVGMNTEAFF TGTGCTAGTGGTTTAGGGGGGGTTGGAATGAACACTGAAGCTTTCTTT
TRBJ2-6 NA NA TRBV5-4 CASSLPRPQSPSGANVLTF TGTGCCAGCAGCTTGCCCCGCCCACAGTCGCCCTCTGGGGCCAACGTCCTGACTTTC
TRBJ1-4 once NA TRBV29-1 CSVREDPNEKLFF TGCAGCGTGAGGGAGGATCCTAATGAAAAACTGTTTTTT
TRBJ2-3 NA NA TRBV5-1 CASSLAPASDTQYF TGCGCCAGCAGCTTGGCCCCCGCGTCAGATACGCAGTATTTT
TRBJ1-2 few NA TRBV27 CASSPLFSYGYTF TGTGCCAGCAGCCCCCTTTTTTCCTATGGCTACACCTTC
TRBJ1-2 NA TRBD1 TRBV13 CASSLGRTGDGYTF TGTGCCAGCAGCTTAGGGAGGACAGGGGACGGCTACACCTTC
TRBJ2-7 NA NA TRBV6-6 CASSYVQGRVYEQYF TGTGCCAGCAGTTACGTTCAGGGTCGAGTCTACGAGCAGTACTTC
TRBJ2-2 NA TRBD1 TRBV6-5 CASTQQGAQTGELFF TGTGCCAGCACCCAACAGGGGGCGCAGACCGGGGAGCTGTTTTTT
TRBJ2-2 NA NA TRBV4-2 CASSQVSPRNTGELFF TGTGCCAGCAGCCAAGTTTCCCCCCGGAACACCGGGGAGCTGTTTTTT
TRBJ1-2 NA TRBD1 TRBV6-5 CASIPDRNYGYTF TGTGCCAGCATTCCGGACAGGAACTATGGCTACACCTTC
TRBJ2-7 NA TRBD1 TRBV7-9 CASSFEGQATFSYEQYF TGTGCCAGCAGCTTCGAAGGACAGGCCACTTTCTCCTACGAGCAGTACTTC
TRBJ1-2 NA NA TRBV7-2 CASSLDPPGEWYGYTF TGTGCCAGCAGCTTAGACCCGCCAGGGGAATGGTATGGCTACACCTTC
TRBJ1-1 NA NA TRBV10-3 CAISTITNTEAFF TGTGCCATCAGTACAATTACCAACACTGAAGCTTTCTTT
TRBJ2-5 NA TRBD2 TRBV3-1/TRBV3-2 CASSQEVLAGNRETQYF TGTGCCAGCAGCCAAGAGGTCCTAGCGGGGAATCGGGAGACCCAGTACTTC
TRBJ2-4 NA TRBD1 TRBV7-3 CASSLNTGGGNIQYF TGTGCCAGCAGCTTAAATACAGGGGGTGGGAACATTCAGTACTTC
TRBJ2-7 NA TRBD1 TRBV7-2 CASTDRVNEQYF TGTGCCAGCACCGACAGGGTTAATGAGCAGTACTTC
TRBJ2-3 NA NA TRBV7-2 CASSLVGSADTQYF TGTGCCAGCAGCTTAGTCGGGAGCGCAGATACGCAGTATTTT
TRBJ2-7 few TRBD1 TRBV5-4 CASSSTGGAYEQYF TGTGCCAGCAGCTCGACAGGGGGCGCCTACGAGCAGTACTTC
TRBJ2-5 NA NA TRBV7-9 CASSLLNTQETQYF TGTGCCAGCAGCTTACTGAACACACAAGAGACCCAGTACTTC
TRBJ1-1 NA NA TRBV7-9 CASSLVAQNTEAFF TGTGCCAGCAGCTTAGTTGCACAAAACACTGAAGCTTTCTTT
TRBJ1-1 NA TRBD1 TRBV9 CASSRGRDRAREAFF TGTGCCAGCAGCCGGGGAAGGGACAGGGCCCGTGAGGCTTTCTTT
TRBJ1-2 NA NA TRBV28 CATLRGGPHYGYTF TGTGCCACCCTCCGAGGAGGGCCACATTATGGCTACACCTTC
TRBJ2-3 NA TRBD2 TRBV2 CASSRWTSGGSTDTQYF TGTGCCAGCAGCCGTTGGACTAGCGGGGGATCCACAGATACGCAGTATTTT
TRBJ1-1 NA NA TRBV5-4 CASSLGGQSITEAFF TGTGCCAGCAGCTTAGGGGGACAATCAATCACTGAAGCTTTCTTT
TRBJ2-6 few NA TRBV3-1/TRBV3-2 CASSQDRHSGANVLTF TGTGCCAGCAGCCAAGACAGACACTCTGGGGCCAACGTCCTGACTTTC
TRBJ1-1 NA NA TRBV20-1 CSAQPGTRRFF TGCAGTGCTCAACCCGGGACACGTCGTTTCTTT